This T cell receptor (beta chain) was retrieved from a study of blood T cell repertoires in COVID-19. The CDR3 consists of 14 residues. V was trimmed by 5 bases and J by 6 bases, leaving 16 bases between them. Germline CDR1 is SGHTA and CDR2 is FQGNSA. Original analysis: Estimates of nucleated cell counts were drawn from the amplification of reference gene primers. Only in-frame clones appear in the TCRdb table, and some are missing; sequencing was by immunoSEQ multiplex PCR. The V and J calls and clone size were taken over from that table, and D and trimming were inferred from the DNA. The table has about 250,000 clones, about 82% seen once.

The TCR comes from a woman of 80 years or more with COVID-19, enrolled during active disease. The V call is TRBV7-2, the J call TRBJ2-5; D ambiguous. Specimen: peripheral blood. CDR3 sequence reads: CASSGGGVRQTQYF. CDR3 in DNA: TGTGCCAGCAGCGGCGGCGGAGTCCGGCAGACCCAGTACTTC.